Sequencing of this T cell receptor (beta chain) was carried out in a study of OX40 agonist ivuxolimab in advanced cancers. This clone showed up many times. The antigen is not known. Trimming left V 7 bases short and J 2 bases short, with 14 bases between. This CDR3 has 15 amino acids. Germline V gene data show CDR1 as ENHRY and CDR2 as SYGVKD. General observations from the study: Some nonresponders likewise displayed low normalized T-cell clonal expansion.

Here immunoSEQ multiplex PCR was the method, and the copy in TCRdb shows in-frame clones only, minus some. Among just under 80,000 clones listed, around 89% were seen once. The J gene is TRBJ2-2, the V gene TRBV10-3; D is perhaps TRBD2 (5 bases). This sample comprised CD4+ or CD8+ T cells sorted from blood, obtained in a trial of the OX40 agonist ivuxolimab. The receptor's source is an adult with an advanced solid tumor such as melanoma, head and neck, liver or kidney cancer. The CDR3 coding sequence is TGTGCCATCAAGGTTCCAGCGGCCAACACCGGGGAGCTGTTTTTT. Residues: CAIKVPAANTGELFF.